These 15 T cell receptor beta chains share one sample of origin, sequenced in a study of kidney transplant recipient with SARS-CoV-2 infection. From the reads, TCRdb called clonotypes with MiXCR, one entry per CDR3 protein. The data contain approximately 250,000 distinct CDR3 sequences, less than 35% of them seen just once; the ten biggest clones take up roughly 7%. Source: a blood sample, taken at baseline and on day 111 from a kidney transplant recipient. All receptors come from a male patient aged 25-45 years who had COVID-19 and was a kidney transplant recipient. The graft donor may be the source of some T cells.

This clonotype was detected ten times or more. The chain couples TRBV2 to TRBJ2-7, with 11 bases identical to TRBD2. With 6 bases clipped from V and 4 bases from J, the junction kept 5 bases outside the gene matches. In germline, CDR1 is SNHLY, CDR2 FYNNEI. The CDR3 spans 14 residues. The CDR3 nucleotides are TGTGCCAGCAGGCGACTAGCGGGAACTTACGAGCAGTACTTC. Translation gives CASRRLAGTYEQYF.

This clonotype was detected many times. This rearrangement joins TRBV5-1 to TRBJ1-2; no firm D call. The CDR3 contains 16 residues. The germline V and J ends were trimmed by 6 bases and 4 bases, with 22 bases remaining between them. Germline CDR1 SGHRS, CDR2 YFSETQ. CDR3 coding DNA: TGCGCCAGCACAATGAAATCGGTTCGAAAGACCTATGGCTACACCTTC. This gives the protein CASTMKSVRKTYGYTF.

With regard to this clonotype: This may stem from a read error, because a much larger clone lies one nucleotide away. The CDR3 ends on some other residue instead of the conserved phenylalanine or tryptophan, so this is likely a read error. The V gene is TRBV20-1, the J gene TRBJ1-1; TRBD1 might be the D (5 bases). The CDR3 totals 13 residues. CDR1 and CDR2 from the germline V gene are DFQATT and SNEGSKA (reference sequence). The germline V and J ends were trimmed by 4 bases and 2 bases, with 11 bases remaining between them. CDR3 loop: CSANTDRNTEAFL. CDR3 coding DNA: TGCAGTGCTAACACAGACAGAAACACTGAAGCTTTCCTT.

A note on this clonotype: A junction boundary mismatches the germline segment, possibly from a read error. J is TRBJ1-2 and V is TRBV3-1; D is undetermined. The length of the CDR3 is 17 residues. The germline CDR1 and CDR2 sequences are LGHDT and YNNKEL (reference sequence). For the CDR3, the DNA is TGTGCCTGCAGCTTCACTGTCACCCTTCGAAAGACCTATGGCTACACCTTC. Its protein is CACSFTVTLRKTYGYTF.

This clonotype has at least ten counts. The genes are TRBV10-2 and TRBJ1-2; D not certain. Trimming removed 5 bases at V and 4 bases at J, with 23 bases between. CDR3 size: 17 residues. Looked up from germline, CDR1 is WSHSY and CDR2 is SAAADI. This chain's CDR3 is CASSPTRTSRKTYGYTF. The CDR3 DNA reads TGCGCCAGCAGTCCTACTCGCACTTCTAGAAAGACCTATGGCTACACCTTC.

With respect to this clonotype: One end of the junction is discordant with germline, which a read error may explain. Here the CDR3 reads CASSGAGARSTEAFF. CDR3 sequence (DNA): TGTGCCAGCAGCGGAGCGGGGGCCAGGAGCACTGAAGCTTTCTTC. The V and J genes are TRBV11-2 and TRBJ1-1; maybe TRBD1 (6 bases). The CDR3 runs 15 residues. Germline values: CDR1 SGHAT, CDR2 FQNNGV.

About this clonotype itself: A far larger clone is one nucleotide away, so this likely arose from a read error. V gene TRBV18 combines with J gene TRBJ2-4; 9 nucleotides align to TRBD2. The end of the DNA fits TRBJ2-7 better, so the J call may be wrong. The CDR3 has 14 amino acids. Germline CDR1 is KGHSH and CDR2 is LQKENI. The CDR3 DNA is TGTGCCAGCTCTCTTAGCGGGAGCAGCTGCGAGCAGTACTTC. Encoded protein: CASSLSGSSCEQYF.

This clonotype was counted a few times. This could be a read error, since a much larger clone is one nucleotide away. V gene TRBV3-1 combines with J gene TRBJ1-1; D not resolved. From germline, CDR1 is LGHDT and CDR2 YNNKEL (reference sequence). The CDR3 contains 13 residues. CDR3 region: CAGSQDWNTEAFF. The CDR3 DNA reads TGTGCCGGCAGCCAAGACTGGAACACTGAAGCTTTCTTT. The full variable domain, its missing parts supplied by reference TRBV3-1 and TRBJ1-1, is DTAVSQTPKYLVTQMGNDKSIKCEQNLGHDTMYWYKQDSKKFLKIMFSYNNKELIINETVPNRFSPKSPDKAHLNLHINSLELGDSAVYFCAGSQDWNTEAFFGQGTRLTVV.

This clonotype was found a few times. The V call is TRBV3-1, the J call TRBJ2-1; 9 bases agree with TRBD2. Germline V gene data show CDR1 as LGHDT and CDR2 as YNNKEL (reference sequence). The CDR3 is made up of 19 amino acids. With V trimmed by 1 base and J by 5 bases, 15 bases remained unmatched. The CDR3 sequence: CASSQVGGPYSGSNNEQFF. The CDR3 nucleotides read TGTGCCAGCAGCCAAGTCGGAGGGCCCTATAGCGGGAGTAACAATGAGCAGTTCTTC.

This clonotype was counted a single time. Being one base from a much bigger clone, this may be a read error. The chain is built from TRBV10-1 and TRBJ1-2; D uncertain. Trimming removed 5 bases from V and 4 bases from J, with 23 bases in between. Germline V gene data show CDR1 as WNHNN and CDR2 as SYGVQD (reference sequence). This CDR3 spans 17 amino acids. The CDR3 reads CASSSGKGSRKTYGYTF. The CDR3 DNA follows: TGCGCCAGCAGTTCTGGCAAAGGATCGCGAAAGACCTATGGCTACACCTTC.

This clonotype was seen a few times. The chain links TRBV20-1 to TRBJ2-6; D gene uncertain. Trimming cost V 1 base and J 5 bases, with 6 bases left between them. The CDR3 runs 13 residues. Germline CDR1 reads DFQATT; CDR2 reads SNEGSKA (reference sequence). The CDR3 DNA sequence: TGCAGTGCTAGAGTCGCGAGGGCCAACGTCCTGACTTTC. Translation gives CSARVARANVLTF.

This clonotype occurred many times. This rearrangement joins TRBV30 to TRBJ1-2, with no clear D. V was shortened by 5 bases and J by 4 bases, with 23 bases between the two germline ends. Per germline, CDR1 GTSNPN and CDR2 SVGIG (reference sequence). CDR3 length: 16 residues. CDR3 coding DNA: TGTGCCTGGCGGGTCCAGCGTTATAGAAAGACCTATGGCTACACCTTC. This codes for CAWRVQRYRKTYGYTF.

This clonotype was seen more than once but under ten times. The genes are TRBV6-5 and TRBJ2-3, with TRBD2 identical over 7 bases. V lost 6 bases to trimming and J lost 4 bases; unmatched junction nucleotides: 10. This CDR3 is built from 15 residues. Germline-derived CDR1 and CDR2 are MNHEY and SVGAGI. CDR3: CASRATSARSDTQYF. The DNA of the CDR3 is TGTGCCAGCAGAGCAACTAGCGCGAGGTCAGATACGCAGTATTTT.

In this sample, this clonotype turned up many times. The chain combines TRBV4-2 with TRBJ2-3; tentative D call: TRBD2 (5 bases). Trimming took 4 bases from V and 2 from J, leaving 7 bases between them. The CDR3 covers 13 residues. Germline V gives CDR1 LGHNA, CDR2 YNFKEQ. The CDR3 DNA reads as TGTGCCAGCAGCCCGGGGTACACAGATACGCAGTATTTT. Translation gives CASSPGYTDTQYF.

Of note for this clonotype: This may be a read error, as it is one base from a much larger clone. The chain recombines TRBV6-5 with TRBJ1-6; weak D call: TRBD1 (6 bases). The length of the CDR3 is 14 residues. The germline CDR1 and CDR2 sequences are MNHEY and SVGAGI. DNA of the CDR3: TGTGCCAGCGGGGAGGTCATTCAGGGGTCACCCCCCCACTTT. Translation gives CASGEVIQGSPPHF.